A selection of T cell receptor beta chains follows, all from one sample in a study of neurological immune-mediated disorders. TCRdb re-called the 5' RACE reads through MiXCR, storing one row per CDR3 protein. The table includes over 45,000 distinct CDR3 sequences, about 3% detected once. Sequencing was done on a sample of PBMCs. These receptors were obtained from a man in his forties with multiple sclerosis. Both conserved end residues are part of each CDR3. Fields, in order: CDR3 DNA, CDR3 protein, D gene, clone size, J gene, V gene. D genes are given only for firm matches. Where a row states a size, it is once, few, many or the class of an expanded clone; other rows omit it.

TGTGCCAGCAGTTACACGGGGTTTGTAACTAATGAAAAACTGTTTTTT	CASSYTGFVTNEKLFF	NA	many	TRBJ1-4	TRBV6-6
TGCAGTGCTAGGGGCAGCAACTATGGCTACACCTTC	CSARGSNYGYTF	NA	many	TRBJ1-2	TRBV20-1
TGTGCCAGCAGCTCCTCTAGCGGGGTCACCGGGGAGCTGTTTTTT	CASSSSSGVTGELFF	TRBD2	many	TRBJ2-2	TRBV7-9
TGTGCCAGCAGCGTAGATCTAGGTCAGCCCCAGCATTTT	CASSVDLGQPQHF	NA	many	TRBJ1-5	TRBV9
TGCGCCAGCAGCTTGGGACTAGCGGGGGGACAAGAGACCCAGTACTTC	CASSLGLAGGQETQYF	TRBD2	many	TRBJ2-5	TRBV5-1
TGTGCCAGTGTCGGTGGGGTCCCGGCAGCGAACGAGCAGTACTTC	CASVGGVPAANEQYF	NA	many	TRBJ2-7	TRBV7-9
TGCGCCAGCAGCTTGGGCAGGTCCGCAGATACGCAGTATTTT	CASSLGRSADTQYF	NA	many	TRBJ2-3	TRBV5-1
TGTGCCAGCAGCGTGGACAGCTACAATGAGCAGTTCTTC	CASSVDSYNEQFF	NA	many	TRBJ2-1	TRBV9
TGTGCCAGCAGCCCAACCCAGGGTAGCAATCAGCCCCAGCATTTT	CASSPTQGSNQPQHF	NA	many	TRBJ1-5	TRBV14
TGTGCCAGCAGTTTAAGAGGGATCACCCGTGGTTCACCCCTCCACTTT	CASSLRGITRGSPLHF	NA	many	TRBJ1-6	TRBV12-3/TRBV12-4
TGCGCCAGCAGGAGTGGAGGGGCGGACACTGAAGCTTTCTTT	CASRSGGADTEAFF	NA	many	TRBJ1-1	TRBV5-1
TGTGCCATCAGTGAAAGGTCCCACGAGCAGTACTTC	CAISERSHEQYF	NA	few	TRBJ2-7	TRBV10-3
TGTGCCAGCAGCTTCCAATACAGGGGAAACTCCTACGAGCAGTACTTC	CASSFQYRGNSYEQYF	TRBD1	many	TRBJ2-7	TRBV7-8
TGTGCCAGCAGCCCGCAGCAGTCAGATACGCAGTATTTT	CASSPQQSDTQYF	NA	many	TRBJ2-3	TRBV7-7
TGTGCCACCAGCAGAGGACAGGGACGGGGTAATGAAAAACTGTTTTTT	CATSRGQGRGNEKLFF	TRBD1	many	TRBJ1-4	TRBV15
TGCGCCAGCAGCGGGTCGGAGCTGTTTTTT	CASSGSELFF	NA	many	TRBJ2-2	TRBV4-1
TGTGCCAGCGCTGCCACAGGGGGTTATAGCAATCAGCCCCAGCATTTT	CASAATGGYSNQPQHF	TRBD1	many	TRBJ1-5	TRBV27
TGTGCCAGCAGTTTGGCAGGGCCCTACTACGAGCAGTACTTC	CASSLAGPYYEQYF	NA	many	TRBJ2-7	TRBV12-3/TRBV12-4
TGCGCCAGCAGCTTGGATATACGGGACTACAATGAGCAGTTCTTC	CASSLDIRDYNEQFF	NA	many	TRBJ2-1	TRBV5-1
TGCAGTGCTAGAGTTGGGGGCTCGGGCAATCAGCCCCAGAATTTT	CSARVGGSGNQPQNF	NA	few	TRBJ1-5	TRBV20-1
TGCAGTGGGTTGGCTCCGGGGGCAGGAGAGACCCAGTACTTC	CSGLAPGAGETQYF	NA	many	TRBJ2-5	TRBV20-1
TGTGCCATCAGTGATGTGACTAGTCGGACCGGGGAGCTGTTTTTT	CAISDVTSRTGELFF	NA	many	TRBJ2-2	TRBV10-3
TGTGCCACCAGCCCGGGTTCGGGCACCGGGGAGCTGTTTTTT	CATSPGSGTGELFF	NA	many	TRBJ2-2	TRBV24-1
TGCGCCAGCAGCTCTGGGGGACAGGGGGCCCGTACAGATACGCAGTATTTT	CASSSGGQGARTDTQYF	TRBD1	many	TRBJ2-3	TRBV5-1
TGTGCCAGCAGCTTGGAAGGTCGGGGGGCAACCACAGATACGCAGTATTTT	CASSLEGRGATTDTQYF	NA	few	TRBJ2-3	TRBV5-5
TGTGCCAGCAGCCCTATGACAGGCCGGGGGAATGAAAAACTGTTTTTT	CASSPMTGRGNEKLFF	NA	many	TRBJ1-4	TRBV7-6
TGTGCCAGCAGCTTTCAGGACAGGGGGTTGAGAGAAGCTTTCTTT	CASSFQDRGLREAFF	TRBD1	many	TRBJ1-1	TRBV7-9
TGTGCCAGCAGCCAAGATCTTAAGGCGCCCCTCAACTTT	CASSQDLKAPLNF	NA	many	TRBJ1-6	TRBV3-1
TGTGCCAGCAGTTTGGCACCGATCTCTGGAAACACCATATATTTT	CASSLAPISGNTIYF	NA	many	TRBJ1-3	TRBV28
TGTGCCAGCAGCTTAACGGGACAGCGTAATGAAAAACTGTTTTTT	CASSLTGQRNEKLFF	TRBD1	many	TRBJ1-4	TRBV7-8
TGTGCCAGCTTACAGGGGACCTACGAGCAGTACTTC	CASLQGTYEQYF	TRBD1	many	TRBJ2-7	TRBV2
TGCAGTGCTAGTAGCGGGGGAATCCACAATGAGCAGTTCTTC	CSASSGGIHNEQFF	TRBD2	many	TRBJ2-1	TRBV20-1
TGCAGCGTTGAAAAGGCGACAGGAGGGGGCTATGGCTACACCTTC	CSVEKATGGGYGYTF	NA	many	TRBJ1-2	TRBV29-1
TGTGCCAGCAGTGGCCGATCCGGGACAGGGTACAATGAGCAGTTCTTC	CASSGRSGTGYNEQFF	TRBD1	many	TRBJ2-1	TRBV12-3/TRBV12-4
TGCAGTGCTAGCGGGGGGGTGAGAAGCACAGATACGCAGTATTTT	CSASGGVRSTDTQYF	TRBD2	NA	TRBJ2-3	TRBV20-1
TGTGCCAGCAGTTTATCGGGCACGGTTGGGGGCGAGCAGTACTTC	CASSLSGTVGGEQYF	NA	many	TRBJ2-7	TRBV27
TGTGCCAGCAGGTCCTCCGGGGGGAGCGGGGAGCAGTACTTC	CASRSSGGSGEQYF	TRBD2	many	TRBJ2-7	TRBV12-3/TRBV12-4
TGTGCCAGCAGTGAAGCGCTTGTGGGACATGTGAACACTGAAGCTTTCTTT	CASSEALVGHVNTEAFF	NA	NA	TRBJ1-1	TRBV2
TGTGCCAGCAGTGTGCGTCAGAAAGGCCAGCCCCAGCATTTT	CASSVRQKGQPQHF	NA	NA	TRBJ1-5	TRBV2
TGCAGTGCTAGAGGGTTACAGGCGAGCTCCTATAATTCACCCCTCCACTTT	CSARGLQASSYNSPLHF	NA	many	TRBJ1-6	TRBV20-1
TGTGCCGGGAGCGGGGGGGGCCCAGGTGGTTCCTACGAGCAGTACTTC	CAGSGGGPGGSYEQYF	TRBD2	many	TRBJ2-7	TRBV7-7
TGTGCCAGCAGCGGTCGAGGGGAGGGAGCGGCTAATGAAAAACTGTTTTTT	CASSGRGEGAANEKLFF	NA	many	TRBJ1-4	TRBV12-3/TRBV12-4
TGTGCCAGCTGGGCCGGGGGCTACACCTTC	CASWAGGYTF	NA	many	TRBJ1-2	TRBV5-5
TGTGCCTGGAGTGTACGTAGTTCCGAAGCTTTCTTT	CAWSVRSSEAFF	NA	many	TRBJ1-1	TRBV30
TGCGCCAGCAGTGGACAGGAAAAGGCCTACGAGCAGTACTTC	CASSGQEKAYEQYF	NA	many	TRBJ2-7	TRBV10-2
TGTGCCAGCAGTTTTGGGGGGACGGATAATTCACCCCTCCACTTT	CASSFGGTDNSPLHF	NA	many	TRBJ1-6	TRBV12-3/TRBV12-4
TGTGCCAGCAGTGACGGGCGGGGGGTGAGCACAGATACGCAGTATTTT	CASSDGRGVSTDTQYF	TRBD2	NA	TRBJ2-3	TRBV6-4
TGCAGTGCTAGAGTGTTTCTTGGAGACAGGGGAGGGCGGGCTAATGAAAAACTGTTTTTT	CSARVFLGDRGGRANEKLFF	TRBD1	many	TRBJ1-4	TRBV20-1
TGTGCCAGCAGCGGTACCGGGGTTCAGCCCCAGAATTTT	CASSGTGVQPQNF	NA	few	TRBJ1-5	TRBV7-8
TGCAGCGTTGGGACAGGCGGGCGCGGAGATACGCAGTATTTT	CSVGTGGRGDTQYF	TRBD1	many	TRBJ2-3	TRBV29-1
TGTGCCAGCAGCGTAGAACTAGCGGGGGGAAAGCAGTTCTTC	CASSVELAGGKQFF	TRBD2	many	TRBJ2-1	TRBV9
TGCAGTGCTGGAGGTGGGGACCGGAATCAGCCCCAGCATTTT	CSAGGGDRNQPQHF	NA	many	TRBJ1-5	TRBV20-1